Included here is one T cell receptor (beta chain) sequence, with context. This sample is part of a study of tumor T cells in aggressive B-cell lymphoma. Per germline, CDR1 MNHEY and CDR2 SVGAGI. This CDR3 is 15 amino acids long. Deletions cut 5 bases from V and 2 bases from J, with 15 bases between. Method: immunoSEQ multiplex PCR; TCRdb's copy keeps in-frame clones and lacks some. The repertoire holds thousands of clones, 75% to 85% seen once, with 2.5% to 3% in the top ten. The rearrangement joins TRBV6-5 to TRBJ1-2, with a tentative D call TRBD1 (6 bases). This receptor was identified in an adult with diffuse large B cell lymphoma. The sequenced sample consisted of tumor tissue. CDR3 nucleotide sequence: TGTGCCAGCAGTCCTCTTTGGACAGCCAACTATGGCTACACCTTC. Translation gives CASSPLWTANYGYTF.